A selection of T cell receptor beta chains follows, all from one sample in a study of tumor and adjacent non-tumor tissue in lung cancer. TCRdb called the multiplex PCR reads again in MiXCR, with one record for every CDR3 protein. This sample has under 150,000 distinct CDR3 sequences, with approximately 66% found just once. The source material was lung tumor tissue. All receptors derive from a man in his sixties with small cell lung cancer. Each CDR3 is given with its conserved first and last residue. A D gene is named only where the DNA matches it firmly. The size field is filled for only some rows; it gives once, few, many or a size class.

len	d_gene	v_gene	abundance	j_gene	CDR3nt	CDR3aa
14	.	TRBV6-1	.	TRBJ2-1	TGTGCCAGTACGACTGGCGGAGGCCACAATGAGCAGTTCTTC	CASTTGGGHNEQFF
16	TRBD1	TRBV2	few	TRBJ1-2	TGTGCCAGCAGCCAACCCGGGACAGCCTATGGCTATGGCTACACCTTC	CASSQPGTAYGYGYTF
16	.	TRBV11-2	.	TRBJ2-1	TGTGCCAGCAGCTTAGGTCCCGGGGGCTACGACAATGAGCAGTTCTTC	CASSLGPGGYDNEQFF
15	TRBD1	TRBV6-2/TRBV6-3	medium-sized	TRBJ1-5	TGTGCCAGCAGCACAGGGGCTACTAACAATCAGCCCCAGCATTTT	CASSTGATNNQPQHF
13	.	TRBV12-5	.	TRBJ2-2	TGTGCTAGTGGGGGGGTTTGGGTCGGGGAGCTGTTTTTT	CASGGVWVGELFF
16	.	TRBV7-8	once	TRBJ2-7	TGTGCCAGGAGCCCCCGCGGGGAGGAAGGGTTCTACGAGCAGTACTTC	CARSPRGEEGFYEQYF
13	TRBD2	TRBV12-3/TRBV12-4	.	TRBJ2-1	TGTATCAGCAGTTATCGGACTAGTAATGAGCAGTTCTTC	CISSYRTSNEQFF
17	TRBD1	TRBV6-5	.	TRBJ2-2	TGTGCCAGCACGACCTCCGGGACAGCGGCGAACACCGGGGAGCTGTTTTTT	CASTTSGTAANTGELFF
14	.	TRBV11-3	once	TRBJ1-1	TGTGCCAGCAGCCTTGGGAGAGAGAACATTGAAGCTTTCTTT	CASSLGRENIEAFF
13	.	TRBV6-5	.	TRBJ2-3	TGTGTCAGCAGCCTTGTGGGTGGAGATACGCAGTATTTT	CVSSLVGGDTQYF
13	.	TRBV29-1	.	TRBJ2-6	TGCAGCATTTTAAGGTCTGGGGCCAACGTCCTGACTTTC	CSILRSGANVLTF
16	TRBD2	TRBV20-1	many	TRBJ2-1	TGCAGTGCTAGAGACCCGTTCCTAGCGGGAGATAATGAGCAGTTCTTC	CSARDPFLAGDNEQFF
17	.	TRBV11-1	.	TRBJ2-3	TGTGCCTGCAGCGTAGTCATGGGAGTGGTCGGGGCAGATTCGCAGTATTTT	CACSVVMGVVGADSQYF
16	TRBD1	TRBV28	once	TRBJ2-1	TGTGCCAGCACCACCCAGGGGGCGAGCTCCTACAATGAGCAGTTCTTC	CASTTQGASSYNEQFF
16	.	TRBV4-2	.	TRBJ2-6	TGTGTCAGCAGCCAGAGTCCAGTTTCTGGGGCCAACGTCCAGACTTTC	CVSSQSPVSGANVQTF